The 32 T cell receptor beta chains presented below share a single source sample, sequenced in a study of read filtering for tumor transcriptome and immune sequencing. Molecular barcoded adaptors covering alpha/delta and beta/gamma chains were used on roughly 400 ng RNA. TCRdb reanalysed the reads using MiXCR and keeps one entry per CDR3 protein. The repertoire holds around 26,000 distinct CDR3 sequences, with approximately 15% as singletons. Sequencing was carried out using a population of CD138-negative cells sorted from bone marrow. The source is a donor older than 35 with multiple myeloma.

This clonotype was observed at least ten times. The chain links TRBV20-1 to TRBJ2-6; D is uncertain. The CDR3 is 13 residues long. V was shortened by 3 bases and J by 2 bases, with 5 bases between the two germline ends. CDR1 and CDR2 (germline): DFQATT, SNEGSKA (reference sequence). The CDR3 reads CSASTTGANVLTF. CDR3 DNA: TGCAGTGCTAGTACCACTGGGGCCAACGTCCTGACTTTC.

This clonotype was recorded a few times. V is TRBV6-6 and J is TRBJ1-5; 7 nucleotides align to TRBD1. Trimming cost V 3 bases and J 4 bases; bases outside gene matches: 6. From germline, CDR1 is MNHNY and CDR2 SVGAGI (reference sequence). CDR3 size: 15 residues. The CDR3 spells CASSYRGQGNQPQHF. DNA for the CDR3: TGTGCCAGCAGTTATAGGGGGCAGGGGAATCAGCCCCAGCATTTT.

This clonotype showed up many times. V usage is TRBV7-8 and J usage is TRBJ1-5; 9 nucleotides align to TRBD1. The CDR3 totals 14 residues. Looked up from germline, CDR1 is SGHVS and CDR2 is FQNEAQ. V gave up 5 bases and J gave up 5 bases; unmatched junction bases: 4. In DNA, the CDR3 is TGTGCCAGCAGCCCACGGACAGGGGATCAGCCCCAGCATTTT. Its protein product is CASSPRTGDQPQHF.

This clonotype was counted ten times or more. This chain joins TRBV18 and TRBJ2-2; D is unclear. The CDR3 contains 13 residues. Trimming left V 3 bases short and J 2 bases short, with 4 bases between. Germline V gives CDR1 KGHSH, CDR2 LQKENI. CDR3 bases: TGTGCCAGCTCACCGTTTAACACCGGGGAGCTGTTTTTT. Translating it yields CASSPFNTGELFF.

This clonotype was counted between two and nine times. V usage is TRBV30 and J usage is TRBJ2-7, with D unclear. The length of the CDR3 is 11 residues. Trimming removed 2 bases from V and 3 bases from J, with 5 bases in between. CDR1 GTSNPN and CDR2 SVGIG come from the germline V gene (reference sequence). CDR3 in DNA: TGTGCCTGGAGTCTCCGCTACGAGCAGTACTTC. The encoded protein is CAWSLRYEQYF.

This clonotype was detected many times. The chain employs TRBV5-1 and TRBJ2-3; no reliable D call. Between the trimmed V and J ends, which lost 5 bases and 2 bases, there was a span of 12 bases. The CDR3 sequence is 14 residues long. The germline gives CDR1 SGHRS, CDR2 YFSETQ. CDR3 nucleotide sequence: TGCGCCAGCAGTTTGTGGCAGCTCACAGATACGCAGTATTTT. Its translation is CASSLWQLTDTQYF.

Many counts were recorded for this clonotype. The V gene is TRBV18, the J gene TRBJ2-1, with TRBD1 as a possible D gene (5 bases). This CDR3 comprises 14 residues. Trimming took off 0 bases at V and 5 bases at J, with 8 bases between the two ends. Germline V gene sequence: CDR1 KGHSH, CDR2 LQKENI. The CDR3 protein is CASSPPVGDNEQFF. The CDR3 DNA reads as TGTGCCAGCTCACCACCCGTAGGGGACAATGAGCAGTTCTTC.

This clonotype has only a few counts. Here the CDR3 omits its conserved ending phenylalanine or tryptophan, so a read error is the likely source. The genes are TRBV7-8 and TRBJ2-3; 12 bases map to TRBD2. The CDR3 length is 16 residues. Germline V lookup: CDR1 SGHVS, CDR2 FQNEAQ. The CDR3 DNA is TGTGCCAGCAGCAAGACTAGCGGGAGAGCCACAGATATGCAGTATCTT. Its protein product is CASSKTSGRATDMQYL.

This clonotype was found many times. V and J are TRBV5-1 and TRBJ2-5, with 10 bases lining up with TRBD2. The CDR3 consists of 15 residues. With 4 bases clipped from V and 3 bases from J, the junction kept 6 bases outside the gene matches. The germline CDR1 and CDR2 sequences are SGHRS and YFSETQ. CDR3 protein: CASSPGAGGEETQYF. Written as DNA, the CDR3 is TGCGCCAGCAGCCCGGGAGCGGGAGGGGAAGAGACCCAGTACTTC.

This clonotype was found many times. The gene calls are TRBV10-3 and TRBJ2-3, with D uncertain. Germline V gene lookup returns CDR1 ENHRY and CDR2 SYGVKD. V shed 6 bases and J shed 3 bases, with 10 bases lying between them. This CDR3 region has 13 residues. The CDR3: CAIRGLGTDTQYF. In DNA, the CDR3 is TGTGCCATCAGGGGTCTAGGTACAGATACGCAGTATTTT.

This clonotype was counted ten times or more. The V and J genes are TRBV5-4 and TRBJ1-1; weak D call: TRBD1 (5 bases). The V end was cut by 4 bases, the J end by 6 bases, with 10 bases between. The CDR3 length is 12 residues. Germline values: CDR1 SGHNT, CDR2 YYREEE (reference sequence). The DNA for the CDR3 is TGTGCCAGCAGCGTGGAAGGGGCTGAAGCTTTCTTT. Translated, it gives CASSVEGAEAFF.

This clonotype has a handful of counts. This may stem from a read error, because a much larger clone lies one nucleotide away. CDR3: CASSTEFEQFF. The CDR3 nucleotides are TGTGCCAGTAGTACAGAGTTTGAGCAGTTCTTC. This chain links TRBV19 with TRBJ2-1, with D unclear. This CDR3 is built from 11 residues. Looked up from germline, CDR1 is LNHDA and CDR2 is SQIVND (reference sequence). The V gene lost 4 bases and the J gene lost 9 bases, with 7 bases spanning the gap. Full variable domain (missing parts from reference TRBV19 and TRBJ2-1): DGGITQSPKYLFRKEGQNVTLSCEQNLNHDAMYWYRQDPGQGLRLIYYSQIVNDFQKGDIAEGYSVSREKKESFPLTVTSAQKNPTAFYLCASSTEFEQFFGPGTRLTVL.

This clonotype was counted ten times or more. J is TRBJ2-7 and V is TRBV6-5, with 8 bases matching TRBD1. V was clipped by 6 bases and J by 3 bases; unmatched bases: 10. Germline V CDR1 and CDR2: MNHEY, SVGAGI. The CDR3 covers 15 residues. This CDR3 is CASSAQGAGDYEQYF. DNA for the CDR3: TGTGCCAGCAGCGCTCAGGGGGCAGGGGACTACGAGCAGTACTTC.

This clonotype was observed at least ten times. For the CDR3, the DNA is TGTGCCAGCAGCTTAGGCCGGACTAGATTCTCTGGAAACACCATATATTTT. Translating it yields CASSLGRTRFSGNTIYF. The chain employs TRBV13 and TRBJ1-3; no reliable D call. CDR1 and CDR2 (germline): PRHDT, FYEKMQ (reference sequence). This CDR3 is built from 17 residues. The germline V and J ends were trimmed by 0 bases and 0 bases, with 12 bases remaining between them.

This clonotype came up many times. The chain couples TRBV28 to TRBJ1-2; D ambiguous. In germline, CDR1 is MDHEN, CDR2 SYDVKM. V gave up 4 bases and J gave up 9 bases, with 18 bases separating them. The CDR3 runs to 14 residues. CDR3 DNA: TGTGCCAGCAGTTCAGGAACCCGCGTCGCTCGCTACACCTTC. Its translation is CASSSGTRVARYTF.

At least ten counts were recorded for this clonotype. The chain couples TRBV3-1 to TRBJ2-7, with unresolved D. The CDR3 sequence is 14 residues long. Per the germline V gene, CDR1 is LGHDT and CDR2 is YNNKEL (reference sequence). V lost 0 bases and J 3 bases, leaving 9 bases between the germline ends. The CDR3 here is CASSQDSRRYEQYF. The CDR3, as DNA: TGTGCCAGCAGCCAAGACAGTCGGCGCTACGAGCAGTACTTC.

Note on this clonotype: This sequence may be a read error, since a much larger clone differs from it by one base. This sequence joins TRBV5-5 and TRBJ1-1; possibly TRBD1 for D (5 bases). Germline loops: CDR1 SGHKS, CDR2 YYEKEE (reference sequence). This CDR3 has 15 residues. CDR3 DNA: TGTGCCAGCAACTTGTCGGCGGGGCTGAACACTGAAGCTTTCTTT. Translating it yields CASNLSAGLNTEAFF. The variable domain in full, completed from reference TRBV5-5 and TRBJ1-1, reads DAGVTQSPTHLIKTRGQQVTLRCSPISGHKSVSWYQQVLGQGPQFIFQYYEKEERGRGNFPDRFSARQFPNYSSELNVNALLLGDSALYLCASNLSAGLNTEAFFGQGTRLTVV.

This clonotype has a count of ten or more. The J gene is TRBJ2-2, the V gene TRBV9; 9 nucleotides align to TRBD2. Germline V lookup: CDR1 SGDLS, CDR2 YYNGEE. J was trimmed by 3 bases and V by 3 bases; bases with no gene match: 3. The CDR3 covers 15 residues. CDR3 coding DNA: TGTGCCAGCAGCGCCCTAGCGGGACACACCGGGGAGCTGTTTTTT. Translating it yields CASSALAGHTGELFF.

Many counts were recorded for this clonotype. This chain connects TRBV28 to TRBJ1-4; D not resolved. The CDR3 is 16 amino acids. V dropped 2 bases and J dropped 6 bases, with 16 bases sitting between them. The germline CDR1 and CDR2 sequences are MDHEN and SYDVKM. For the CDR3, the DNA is TGTGCCAGCAGTTTAGGTTTGGGCGGTCTCGATGAAAAACTGTTTTTT. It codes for CASSLGLGGLDEKLFF.

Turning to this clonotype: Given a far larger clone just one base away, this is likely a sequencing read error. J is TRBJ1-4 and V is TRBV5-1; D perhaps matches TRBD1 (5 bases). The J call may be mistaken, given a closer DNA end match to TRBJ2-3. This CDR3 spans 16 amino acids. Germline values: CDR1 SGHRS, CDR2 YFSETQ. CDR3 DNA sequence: TGCGCCAGCAGCTTGGAACAGGCCGCCAGAGCAAATACGCAGTATTTT. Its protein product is CASSLEQAARANTQYF.

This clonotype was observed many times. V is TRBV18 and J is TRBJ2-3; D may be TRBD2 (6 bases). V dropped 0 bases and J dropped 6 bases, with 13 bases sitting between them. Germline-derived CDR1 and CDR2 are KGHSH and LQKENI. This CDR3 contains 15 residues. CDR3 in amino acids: CASSPPVEGADTQYF. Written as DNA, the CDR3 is TGTGCCAGCTCACCACCCGTGGAGGGAGCGGATACGCAGTATTTT. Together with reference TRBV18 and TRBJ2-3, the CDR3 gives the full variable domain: NAGVMQNPRHLVRRRGQEARLRCSPMKGHSHVYWYRQLPEEGLKFMVYLQKENIIDESGMPKERFSAEFPKEGPSILRIQQVVRGDSAAYFCASSPPVEGADTQYFGPGTRLTVL.

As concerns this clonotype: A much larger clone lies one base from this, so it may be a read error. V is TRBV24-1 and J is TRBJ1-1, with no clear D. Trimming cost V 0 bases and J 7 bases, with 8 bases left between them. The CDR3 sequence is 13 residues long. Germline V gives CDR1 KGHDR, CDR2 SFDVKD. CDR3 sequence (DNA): TGTGCCACCAGTGATTTGTGGGCTAATGAAGCTTTCTTT. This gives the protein CATSDLWANEAFF.

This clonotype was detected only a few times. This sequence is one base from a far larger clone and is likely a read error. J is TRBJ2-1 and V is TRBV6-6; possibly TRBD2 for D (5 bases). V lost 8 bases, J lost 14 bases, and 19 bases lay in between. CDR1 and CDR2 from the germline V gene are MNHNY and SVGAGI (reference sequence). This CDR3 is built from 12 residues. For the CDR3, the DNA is TGTGCCAGCCGCGAAGGACTTGGCTACGAGTTCTTC. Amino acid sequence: CASREGLGYEFF.

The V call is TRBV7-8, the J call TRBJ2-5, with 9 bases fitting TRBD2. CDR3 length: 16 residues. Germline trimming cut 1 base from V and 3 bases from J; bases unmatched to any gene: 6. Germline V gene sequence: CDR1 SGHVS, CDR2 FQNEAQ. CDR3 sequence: CASSLDPSGTKETQYF. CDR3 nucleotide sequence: TGTGCCAGCAGCTTAGACCCTAGCGGGACGAAAGAGACCCAGTACTTC. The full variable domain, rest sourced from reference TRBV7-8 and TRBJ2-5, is GAGVSQSPRYKVAKRGQDVALRCDPISGHVSLFWYQQALGQGPEFLTYFQNEAQLDKSGLPSDRFFAERPEGSVSTLKIQRTQQEDSAVYLCASSLDPSGTKETQYFGPGTRLLVL.

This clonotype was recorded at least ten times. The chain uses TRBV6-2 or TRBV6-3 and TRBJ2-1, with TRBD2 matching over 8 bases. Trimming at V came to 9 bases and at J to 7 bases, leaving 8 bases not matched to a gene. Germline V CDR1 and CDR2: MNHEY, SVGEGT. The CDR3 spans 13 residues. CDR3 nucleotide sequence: TGTGCCAGTCGGGCTAGCGGGCTAAATGAGCAGTTCTTC. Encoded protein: CASRASGLNEQFF.

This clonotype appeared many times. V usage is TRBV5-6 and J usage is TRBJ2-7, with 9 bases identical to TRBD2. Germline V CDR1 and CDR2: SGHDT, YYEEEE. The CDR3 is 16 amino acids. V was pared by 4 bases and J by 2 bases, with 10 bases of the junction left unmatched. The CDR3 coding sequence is TGTGCCAGCAGCCCTGGTGTTGGCGGGAGGGCCTACGAGCAGTACTTC. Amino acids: CASSPGVGGRAYEQYF. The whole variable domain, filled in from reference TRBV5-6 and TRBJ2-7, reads DAGVTQSPTHLIKTRGQQVTLRCSPKSGHDTVSWYQQALGQGPQFIFQYYEEEERQRGNFPDRFSGHQFPNYSSELNVNALLLGDSALYLCASSPGVGGRAYEQYFGPGTRLTVT.

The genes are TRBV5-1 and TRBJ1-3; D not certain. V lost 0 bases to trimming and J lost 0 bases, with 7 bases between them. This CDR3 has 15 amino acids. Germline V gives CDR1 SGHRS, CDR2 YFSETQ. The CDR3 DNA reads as TGCGCCAGCAGCTTGGACAGTTTCTCTGGAAACACCATATATTTT. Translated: CASSLDSFSGNTIYF.

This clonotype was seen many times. CDR3 residues: CASSSRAGGDFNEQFF. The CDR3 coding sequence is TGTGCCAGCAGTTCAAGAGCGGGGGGAGACTTCAATGAGCAGTTCTTC. V is TRBV12-3 or TRBV12-4 and J is TRBJ2-1; 9 nucleotides line up with TRBD2. V lost 4 bases, J lost 6 bases, and 10 bases stayed unmatched. The CDR3 has 16 amino acids.

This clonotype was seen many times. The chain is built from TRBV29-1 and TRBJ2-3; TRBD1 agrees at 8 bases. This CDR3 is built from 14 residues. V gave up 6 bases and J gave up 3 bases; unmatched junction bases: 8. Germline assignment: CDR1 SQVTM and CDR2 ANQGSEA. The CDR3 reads CSVRRTGRTDTQYF. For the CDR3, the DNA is TGCAGCGTACGAAGGACAGGGCGGACAGATACGCAGTATTTT.

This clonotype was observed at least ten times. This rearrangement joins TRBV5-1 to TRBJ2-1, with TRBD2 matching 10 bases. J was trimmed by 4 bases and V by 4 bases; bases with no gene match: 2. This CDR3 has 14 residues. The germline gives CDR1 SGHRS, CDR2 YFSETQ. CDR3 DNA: TGCGCCAGCAGCGTAGCGGGAGGTTACAATGAGCAGTTCTTC. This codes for CASSVAGGYNEQFF.

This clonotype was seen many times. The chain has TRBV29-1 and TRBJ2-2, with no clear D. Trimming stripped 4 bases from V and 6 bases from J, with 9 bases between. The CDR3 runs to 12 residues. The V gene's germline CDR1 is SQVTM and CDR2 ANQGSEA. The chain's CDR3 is CSVVLLSGELFF. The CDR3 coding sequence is TGCAGCGTTGTACTCTTATCCGGGGAGCTGTTTTTT.

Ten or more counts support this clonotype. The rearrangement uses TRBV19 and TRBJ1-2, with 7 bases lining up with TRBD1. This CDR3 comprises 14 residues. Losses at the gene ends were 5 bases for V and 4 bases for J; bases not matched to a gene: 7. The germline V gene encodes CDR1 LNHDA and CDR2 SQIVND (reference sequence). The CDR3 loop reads CASSSMTGPYGYTF. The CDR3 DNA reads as TGTGCCAGTAGTTCAATGACAGGGCCCTATGGCTACACCTTC. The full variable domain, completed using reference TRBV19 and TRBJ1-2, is DGGITQSPKYLFRKEGQNVTLSCEQNLNHDAMYWYRQDPGQGLRLIYYSQIVNDFQKGDIAEGYSVSREKKESFPLTVTSAQKNPTAFYLCASSSMTGPYGYTFGSGTRLTVV.